These 32 T cell receptor beta chains originate from one sample sequenced in a study of PD-1 blockade in classical Hodgkin lymphoma. In every patient, relapse followed autologous stem cell transplantation, while exposure to brentuximab vedotin differed. The table came from immunoSEQ multiplex PCR; TCRdb's copy has only in-frame clones and leaves some out. The table shows tens of thousands of clones, with 90% occurring only once. This material consisted of peripheral blood mononuclear cells (PBMCs), taken at baseline. These TCRs come from a human donor with classical Hodgkin lymphoma.

The chain couples TRBV6-1 to TRBJ1-1; unclear D gene. Germline CDR1 is MNHNS and CDR2 is SASEGT. The CDR3 runs to 13 residues. V was trimmed by 4 bases and J by 3 bases, leaving 9 bases between them. This chain's CDR3 is CASSVTRDTEAFF. As DNA, the CDR3 is TGTGCCAGCAGTGTCACCCGAGACACTGAAGCTTTCTTT.

With regard to this clone: The same CDR3 arises from other DNA sequences in this sample as well. The V call is TRBV11-2, the J call TRBJ2-7; D perhaps matches TRBD1 (5 bases). CDR1 is SGHAT, CDR2 FQNNGV, per germline. The germline V and J ends were trimmed by 3 bases and 2 bases, with 5 bases remaining between them. The CDR3 has 12 residues. The CDR3 region is CASSLDTYEQYF. As DNA, the CDR3 is TGTGCCAGCAGCTTGGACACCTACGAGCAGTACTTC.

This clone was seen just once. CDR3 amino acids: CASSQTGGGYGYTF. The CDR3 DNA sequence: TGTGCCAGCAGCCAGACAGGGGGAGGCTATGGCTACACCTTC. The chain has TRBV7-6 and TRBJ1-2; 9 bases are shared with TRBD1. With 5 bases clipped from V and 4 bases from J, the junction kept 5 bases outside the gene matches. Looked up from germline, CDR1 is SGHVS and CDR2 is FNYEAQ. The CDR3 spans 14 residues.

The genes are TRBV4-1 and TRBJ2-1; TRBD2 agrees at 8 bases. This CDR3 comprises 16 residues. J gave up 7 bases and V 4 bases, and 12 bases lay outside the gene matches. Germline CDR1 is MGHRA and CDR2 is YSYEKL. The CDR3, as DNA: TGCGCCAGCAGCCCAATAGCGGGAACGCTTGGTAATGAGCAGTTCTTC. The encoded protein is CASSPIAGTLGNEQFF.

The rearrangement uses TRBV10-3 and TRBJ2-2; 7 bases are shared with TRBD1. V shed 7 bases and J 5 bases; nucleotides not matched to a gene: 4. The CDR3 contains 13 residues. Germline CDR1 ENHRY, CDR2 SYGVKD. CDR3 in DNA: TGTGCCATCACCCCGACAGGGACCGGGGAGCTGTTTTTT. Protein sequence: CAITPTGTGELFF.

V and J are TRBV6-1 and TRBJ2-7; D possibly corresponds to TRBD2 (6 bases). V was clipped by 4 bases and J by 0 bases, with 19 bases between them. The CDR3 runs to 17 residues. Germline V CDR1 and CDR2: MNHNS, SASEGT. The CDR3 region is CASSVLSGPASSYEQYF. CDR3 nucleotide sequence: TGTGCCAGCAGTGTCCTAAGCGGGCCGGCGAGCTCCTACGAGCAGTACTTC.

The rearrangement joins TRBV11-2 to TRBJ2-5; D is perhaps TRBD1 (6 bases). CDR3 length: 14 amino acids. With 6 bases removed from V and 1 base from J, the gap between germline ends came to 12 bases. Germline assignment: CDR1 SGHAT and CDR2 FQNNGV. The CDR3 loop reads CASRKTGTQETQYF. CDR3 DNA: TGTGCCAGCAGAAAAACAGGGACCCAAGAGACCCAGTACTTC.

This clone was found a few times. The V and J genes are TRBV25-1 and TRBJ1-1, with D unclear. The germline V and J ends were trimmed by 4 bases and 6 bases, with 6 bases remaining between them. Germline V lookup: CDR1 MGHDK, CDR2 SYGVNS. This CDR3 is 11 amino acids long. CDR3 nucleotides: TGTGCCAGCAGTGGCGGTCCTGAAGCTTTCTTT. Translated: CASSGGPEAFF.

The genes are TRBV5-1 and TRBJ1-2; a weak D match, TRBD1 (6 bases). The CDR3 loop spans 14 amino acids. Trimming took 7 bases from V and 3 from J, leaving 16 bases between them. From germline, CDR1 is SGHRS and CDR2 YFSETQ. CDR3 residues: CASGSQGDYYGYTF. The CDR3 bases are TGCGCCAGCGGGTCACAGGGCGATTACTATGGCTACACCTTC.

The rearrangement uses TRBV7-9 and TRBJ2-5, with D perhaps matching TRBD2 (6 bases). Judging by the DNA end, TRBJ2-7 fits better; the J call may be wrong. The CDR3 runs to 15 residues. Germline V gene sequence: CDR1 SEHNR, CDR2 FQNEAQ (reference sequence). This CDR3 reads CASSPRDASSYEQYF. The CDR3 DNA follows: TGTGCCAGCAGCCCGCGGGACGCAAGCTCCTACGAGCAGTACTTC.

The chain uses TRBV4-1 and TRBJ2-7; D is undetermined. The CDR3 length is 14 residues. Germline CDR1 reads MGHRA; CDR2 reads YSYEKL. Trimming removed 1 base at V and 2 bases at J, with 9 bases between. CDR3 DNA: TGCGCCAGCAGCCAAGTCACAGTTGCCTACGAGCAGTACTTC. Translation: CASSQVTVAYEQYF.

This clone was seen only a few times. The gene calls are TRBV18 and TRBJ1-5; tentatively, D is TRBD1 (5 bases). In germline, CDR1 is KGHSH, CDR2 LQKENI. The V and J ends lost 6 bases and 0 bases respectively, with 12 bases between them. The CDR3 is made up of 15 amino acids. CDR3 in DNA: TGTGCCAGCTCCCGCACGACAGATAGCAATCAGCCCCAGCATTTT. This sequence encodes CASSRTTDSNQPQHF.

The chain has TRBV14 and TRBJ2-2, with a possible D match to TRBD1 (6 bases). There are 16 residues in the CDR3. CDR1 SGHDN and CDR2 FVKESK come from the germline V gene. V gave up 4 bases and J gave up 3 bases, with 15 bases separating them. The chain's CDR3 is CASSLTGYEYTGELFF. The CDR3 DNA reads as TGTGCCAGCAGCCTCACAGGGTACGAGTACACCGGGGAGCTGTTTTTT.

The genes are TRBV27 and TRBJ2-3; possibly TRBD1 or TRBD2 for D (5 bases each). Germline V CDR1 and CDR2: MNHEY, SMNVEV (reference sequence). The CDR3 length is 13 residues. V was clipped by 3 bases and J by 2 bases, with 6 bases between them. The CDR3 loop is CASSLGVTDTQYF. Here the CDR3 DNA reads TGTGCCAGCAGTTTGGGGGTCACAGATACGCAGTATTTT.

This clone was seen just once. The chain couples TRBV2 to TRBJ1-5; 8 bases are shared with TRBD1. After removal of 1 base from V and 6 bases from J, the junction contained 5 bases not matched to a gene. CDR1 and CDR2 from the germline V gene are SNHLY and FYNNEI. CDR3 size: 15 residues. The CDR3 coding sequence is TGTGCCAGCAGTGAAGGGGCAGGGGGCAGTCAGCCCCAGCATTTT. Protein sequence: CASSEGAGGSQPQHF.

About this clone: The junction shows a germline mismatch at one end, possibly a read error. The chain recombines TRBV13 with TRBJ2-2, with TRBD2 matching 10 bases. The germline CDR1 and CDR2 sequences are PRHDT and FYEKMQ (reference sequence). The length of the CDR3 is 17 residues. CDR3 DNA: TGTGCCGGCAGCTTGGTAGCGGGAGGTGCGAACACCGGGGAGCTGTTTTTT. It specifies CAGSLVAGGANTGELFF.

V and J are TRBV19 and TRBJ1-2, with D unclear. This CDR3 is 15 amino acids long. Trimming shortened V by 3 bases and J by 3 bases, and 14 bases separated the two germline ends. CDR1 and CDR2 (germline): LNHDA, SQIVND (reference sequence). CDR3: CASSIWSRLDYGYTF. The CDR3 DNA is TGTGCCAGTAGTATTTGGTCTAGATTGGACTATGGCTACACCTTC.

V gene TRBV18 combines with J gene TRBJ2-7; no reliable D call. Germline V lookup: CDR1 KGHSH, CDR2 LQKENI. The CDR3 has 17 residues. Trimming removed 3 bases from V and 1 base from J, with 19 bases in between. The chain's CDR3 is CASSPLPGPSRSYEQYF. The DNA of the CDR3 is TGTGCCAGCTCACCTCTCCCGGGCCCGTCTCGATCCTACGAGCAGTACTTC. The full variable domain, completed using reference TRBV18 and TRBJ2-7, is NAGVMQNPRHLVRRRGQEARLRCSPMKGHSHVYWYRQLPEEGLKFMVYLQKENIIDESGMPKERFSAEFPKEGPSILRIQQVVRGDSAAYFCASSPLPGPSRSYEQYFGPGTRLTVT.

CDR3 residues: CASSLGDAYEQYF. CDR3 DNA: TGTGCCAGCAGTCTGGGGGATGCCTACGAGCAGTACTTC. This chain joins TRBV11-2 and TRBJ2-7; D tentatively fits TRBD1 or TRBD2 (5 bases each). This CDR3 spans 13 amino acids. The germline V gene encodes CDR1 SGHAT and CDR2 FQNNGV. Trimming cost V 6 bases and J 2 bases, with 11 bases left between them.

The V call is TRBV4-2, the J call TRBJ2-1; possible D gene TRBD2, 5 bases. CDR1 is LGHNA, CDR2 YNFKEQ, per germline. CDR3 length: 15 amino acids. The V end was cut by 6 bases, the J end by 8 bases, with 20 bases between. The CDR3 reads CASSPTSTTVHEQFF. CDR3 coding DNA: TGTGCCAGCAGTCCTACTAGTACGACGGTCCATGAGCAGTTCTTC.

V is TRBV5-1 and J is TRBJ2-7; the match to TRBD2 covers 12 bases. The V gene end was trimmed by 4 bases and the J gene end by 3 bases; junction bases not matched to a gene: 17. CDR1 and CDR2 from the germline V gene are SGHRS and YFSETQ. The CDR3 sequence is 19 residues long. CDR3 in DNA: TGCGCCAGCAGCGGCGGGACTAGCGGGCCGCTGCGGGGTCTCTACGAGCAGTACTTC. It is translated as CASSGGTSGPLRGLYEQYF.

The chain uses TRBV28 and TRBJ1-3, with a tentative D call TRBD1 (6 bases). The V end lost 9 bases, the J end lost 4 bases, and 13 bases lay between the germline ends. The CDR3 has 13 amino acids. Per germline, CDR1 MDHEN and CDR2 SYDVKM. CDR3 region: CASYRVSGNTIYF. In DNA form, the CDR3 reads TGTGCCAGTTACAGGGTATCGGGAAACACCATATATTTT.

The rearrangement uses TRBV25-1 and TRBJ1-2, with D tentatively TRBD1 (5 bases). Trimming left V 3 bases short and J 4 bases short, with 9 bases between. Germline CDR1 MGHDK, CDR2 SYGVNS. The CDR3 runs 13 residues. As DNA, the CDR3 is TGTGCCAGCAGTGACACAGGATTCTATGGCTACACCTTC. Amino acid sequence: CASSDTGFYGYTF.

The gene calls are TRBV11-2 and TRBJ2-1; a weak D match, TRBD1 (8 bases). Germline values: CDR1 SGHAT, CDR2 FQNNGV. Trimming cost V 11 bases and J 7 bases, with 15 bases left between them. The CDR3 length is 12 residues. CDR3 residues: CAPRGRGNEQFF. The CDR3 DNA reads as TGTGCCCCCAGGGGGCGGGGGAATGAGCAGTTCTTC. The full variable domain, in which reference TRBV11-2 and TRBJ2-1 provide the parts outside the CDR3, is EAGVAQSPRYKIIEKRQSVAFWCNPISGHATLYWYQQILGQGPKLLIQFQNNGVVDDSQLPKDRFSAERLKGVDSTLKIQPAKLEDSAVYLCAPRGRGNEQFFGPGTRLTVL.

The rearrangement uses TRBV27 and TRBJ1-1; D uncertain. The V gene lost 6 bases and the J gene lost 0 bases, with 17 bases spanning the gap. Per germline, CDR1 MNHEY and CDR2 SMNVEV (reference sequence). This CDR3 has 16 amino acids. The CDR3 nucleotides read TGTGCCAGCAGCCAATCCCGGTTTGGGGTGAACACTGAAGCTTTCTTT. Translating gives CASSQSRFGVNTEAFF.

The chain recombines TRBV7-9 with TRBJ2-1; 9 bases are a match to TRBD1. J gave up 7 bases and V 0 bases, and 10 bases lay outside the gene matches. The CDR3 loop spans 17 amino acids. Germline assignment: CDR1 SEHNR and CDR2 FQNEAQ (reference sequence). CDR3: CASSLARLGTGWNEQFF. The DNA of the CDR3 is TGTGCCAGCAGCTTAGCCCGGTTGGGGACAGGGTGGAATGAGCAGTTCTTC.

The V gene is TRBV5-6, the J gene TRBJ2-2; TRBD2 is a possible D gene (7 bases). The V end lost 2 bases, the J end lost 5 bases, and 16 bases lay between the germline ends. Germline CDR1 reads SGHDT; CDR2 reads YYEEEE. This CDR3 has 16 amino acids. In nucleotides, the CDR3 is TGTGCCAGCAGCTTAGGTGGCGGGGGCCTTACCGGGGAGCTGTTTTTT. Its translation: CASSLGGGGLTGELFF.

The CDR3: CASSSASGRTDTQYF. CDR3 DNA sequence: TGTGCCAGCAGCTCGGCTAGCGGGCGCACAGATACGCAGTATTTT. This chain joins TRBV5-4 and TRBJ2-3; 8 positions agree with TRBD2. The germline V gene has CDR1 SGHNT and CDR2 YYREEE (reference sequence). This CDR3 is built from 15 residues. The V segment lost 3 bases and the J segment 1 base; nucleotides outside the gene matches: 4.

The rearrangement joins TRBV11-2 to TRBJ2-7; TRBD1 is a possible D gene (5 bases). V dropped 1 base and J dropped 10 bases, with 23 bases sitting between them. The CDR3 covers 16 residues. CDR1 and CDR2 (germline): SGHAT, FQNNGV. CDR3 coding DNA: TGTGCCAGCAGCTTAGTCCGCAGGGAACGGGCTCGGAAACAGTACTTC. It is translated as CASSLVRRERARKQYF.

In its sample, this clone was seen once. The V and J genes are TRBV19 and TRBJ1-4, with D perhaps TRBD1 (5 bases). This CDR3 is 15 amino acids long. Trimming stripped 4 bases from V and 8 bases from J, with 17 bases between. Germline lookup yields CDR1 LNHDA and CDR2 SQIVND (reference sequence). CDR3 protein: CASSTLGQGREKLFF. CDR3 DNA: TGTGCCAGTAGTACGCTCGGACAAGGGCGGGAAAAACTGTTTTTT.

This rearrangement joins TRBV27 to TRBJ1-2, with 10 bases matching TRBD1. Germline V gene data show CDR1 as MNHEY and CDR2 as SMNVEV (reference sequence). This CDR3 comprises 14 residues. The V segment lost 5 bases and the J segment 8 bases; nucleotides outside the gene matches: 8. CDR3 sequence (DNA): TGTGCCAGCAGTGAGACAGGGGGCCGGCAGGGCTACACCTTC. This encodes CASSETGGRQGYTF.

The chain employs TRBV18 and TRBJ2-5; 9 bases map to TRBD2. Germline V CDR1 and CDR2: KGHSH, LQKENI. V lost 8 bases and J lost 0; bases outside the gene matches: 13. This CDR3 region has 17 residues. The CDR3 DNA is TGTGCCAGCACCCTCAGTGGGGCTAGCGGGAACCAAGAGACCCAGTACTTC. Translation: CASTLSGASGNQETQYF.